This TCR beta chain originates from a study of Ad26.COV2.S vaccination and SARS-CoV-2 variants. This clone was seen a few times. Treatment reported: some 19 received Ad26.COV2.S at low or high dose, single or two shots; roughly 5 received placebo; per-sample allocation not given. Sampling was performed 63 days after the first vaccine or placebo injection. Trimming left V 6 bases short and J 3 bases short, with 12 bases between. This CDR3 is built from 13 residues. TCRdb's table, derived via immunoSEQ multiplex PCR, lists solely in-frame clones and lacks some. The repertoire holds fewer than 400,000 clones, with more than 70% as singletons.

This chain joins TRBV12-3 or TRBV12-4 and TRBJ2-7; no definite D call. The sequence was collected from a person aged 18 to 65 who received the Ad26.COV2.S COVID-19 vaccine or a placebo. This specimen consisted of peripheral blood, obtained in a trial of Ad26.COV2.S vaccine versus placebo. In nucleotides, the CDR3 is TGTGCCAGCAGCCTTCCCGGGCACTACGAGCAGTACTTC. Protein product: CASSLPGHYEQYF.